Presented here are 14 T cell receptor beta chains from one specimen sequenced in a study of post-analysis software for immune sequencing data. Regarding the study as a whole: Relative to controls, patients had about five TRBV segments at higher frequency, with TRBV5-6, TRBV5-1 and TRBV20-1 among these.

Unique molecular identifiers were carried by the TCR beta cDNA libraries. TCRdb processed the PCR reads anew with MiXCR; each CDR3 protein has one entry. The sample consists of approximately 770,000 distinct CDR3 sequences, around 46% of them appearing once. No antigen is known for these receptors. The sample comprised blood. The receptors were gathered from a girl between 10 and 17 years old with multiple sclerosis.

This clonotype was seen only once. This chain uses TRBV12-3 or TRBV12-4 with TRBJ2-1; tentative D call: TRBD2 (5 bases). CDR3 length equals 17 residues. Trimming pared 0 bases from V and 6 bases from J, leaving 18 bases between. The CDR3 spells CASSLAGARVGINEQFF. DNA for the CDR3: TGTGCCAGCAGTTTAGCGGGAGCCCGGGTTGGGATCAATGAGCAGTTCTTC.

This chain joins TRBV27 and TRBJ1-5; tentatively, D is TRBD1 (5 bases). Trimming pared 8 bases from V and 2 bases from J, leaving 13 bases between. The CDR3 spans 14 residues. Germline assignment: CDR1 MNHEY and CDR2 SMNVEV (reference sequence). CDR3 in amino acids: CASGGAPGNQPQHF. The DNA for the CDR3 is TGTGCCAGCGGTGGGGCGCCAGGCAATCAGCCCCAGCATTTT.

The chain links TRBV29-1 to TRBJ1-2; maybe TRBD1 (6 bases). This CDR3 spans 12 amino acids. V lost 7 bases and J 0 bases, leaving 9 bases between the germline ends. CDR1 is SQVTM and CDR2 is ANQGSEA in the germline V gene. The CDR3 DNA sequence: TGCAGCGACAGGGTAGCTAACTATGGCTACACCTTC. Encoded protein: CSDRVANYGYTF.

This clonotype was detected only a few times. V is TRBV5-1 and J is TRBJ1-2; D perhaps matches TRBD1 (5 bases). From germline, CDR1 is SGHRS and CDR2 YFSETQ. The ends were cut back, 0 bases at V and 4 bases at J, with 13 bases in the middle. This CDR3 has 15 residues. CDR3 in DNA: TGCGCCAGCAGCTTGGATCCCGGGGGAGGCTATGGCTACACCTTC. Residues: CASSLDPGGGYGYTF.

The V and J genes are TRBV12-3 or TRBV12-4 and TRBJ2-7, with D possibly matching TRBD1 (7 bases). There are 15 residues in the CDR3. V was shortened by 4 bases and J by 5 bases, with 18 bases between the two germline ends. CDR3 DNA sequence: TGTGCCAGCAGTTCATCCAGGGGGGCGAGGGACGAGCAGTACTTC. As protein: CASSSSRGARDEQYF.

The chain uses TRBV20-1 and TRBJ2-5, with no clear D. Germline V CDR1 and CDR2: DFQATT, SNEGSKA (reference sequence). V was shortened by 6 bases and J by 2 bases, with 16 bases between the two germline ends. The CDR3 sequence is 14 residues long. Written as DNA, the CDR3 is TGCAGTGCCCTCGTGGCAGGTATACAAGAGACCCAGTACTTC. Amino acid sequence: CSALVAGIQETQYF.

The chain couples TRBV20-1 to TRBJ2-1; 9 bases agree with TRBD1. The CDR3 length is 17 residues. V trimming: 5 bases; J trimming: 0 bases; junction bases outside the gene matches: 11. Germline assignment: CDR1 DFQATT and CDR2 SNEGSKA (reference sequence). The CDR3 loop is CSASEQGAHRSYNEQFF. In DNA form, the CDR3 reads TGCAGTGCTTCGGAACAGGGGGCACACCGCTCCTACAATGAGCAGTTCTTC.

The chain is built from TRBV12-3 or TRBV12-4 and TRBJ2-7; the D gene is possibly TRBD1 (5 bases). Trimming stripped 4 bases from V and 3 bases from J, with 10 bases between. This CDR3 is built from 13 residues. The CDR3 region has the DNA TGTGCCAGCAGTTCCATTAGGGGCTACGAGCAGTACTTC. Translated: CASSSIRGYEQYF.

The CDR3 nucleotides are TGTGCCACCAGTGATCTCGGACAGAATTCGTACACCTTC. Translated: CATSDLGQNSYTF. The V and J genes are TRBV24-1 and TRBJ1-2, with D possibly being TRBD1 (6 bases). The germline gives CDR1 KGHDR, CDR2 SFDVKD. The CDR3 runs 13 residues. The germline V and J ends were trimmed by 3 bases and 11 bases, with 15 bases remaining between them.

The chain couples TRBV6-1 to TRBJ1-5; D is undetermined. Germline V CDR1 and CDR2: MNHNS, SASEGT. Between the trimmed V and J ends, which lost 6 bases and 9 bases, there was a span of 15 bases. The length of the CDR3 is 13 residues. In nucleotides, the CDR3 is TGTGCCAGCAGGACGGAAAGCCTCAGGCCCCAGCATTTT. Amino acid sequence: CASRTESLRPQHF.

The J gene is TRBJ2-1, the V gene TRBV5-1; D unresolved. Deletions cut 1 base from V and 2 bases from J, with 13 bases between. Germline V gene data show CDR1 as SGHRS and CDR2 as YFSETQ. This CDR3 is built from 16 residues. CDR3 bases: TGCGCCAGCAGCTTGTCTGGGTCGCCCGCCTACAATGAGCAGTTCTTC. Its protein product is CASSLSGSPAYNEQFF. Full variable domain (rest looked up from reference TRBV5-1 and TRBJ2-1): KAGVTQTPRYLIKTRGQQVTLSCSPISGHRSVSWYQQTPGQGLQFLFEYFSETQRNKGNFPGRFSGRQFSNSRSEMNVSTLELGDSALYLCASSLSGSPAYNEQFFGPGTRLTVL.

The chain recombines TRBV6-6 with TRBJ2-3; TRBD1 might be the D (5 bases). In germline, CDR1 is MNHNY, CDR2 SVGAGI (reference sequence). Trimming removed 6 bases at V and 5 bases at J, with 9 bases between. The CDR3 is made up of 12 amino acids. Written as DNA, the CDR3 is TGTGCCAGCAGGGGGCTAGAAGATACGCAGTATTTT. This sequence encodes CASRGLEDTQYF.

This clonotype was detected once. This chain uses TRBV30 with TRBJ1-2; a possible D gene is TRBD1 (6 bases). The CDR3 is made up of 15 amino acids. Trimming removed 2 bases from V and 2 bases from J, with 15 bases in between. The germline V gene encodes CDR1 GTSNPN and CDR2 SVGIG (reference sequence). The CDR3 DNA reads TGTGCCTGGAGTCCAGGGGCCAATTACAACTATGGCTACACCTTC. It encodes CAWSPGANYNYGYTF.

The V and J genes are TRBV20-1 and TRBJ2-1; possibly TRBD2 for D (6 bases). The V and J ends lost 0 bases and 3 bases respectively, with 21 bases between them. CDR1 DFQATT and CDR2 SNEGSKA come from the germline V gene (reference sequence). The CDR3 contains 18 residues. The CDR3 loop is CSARDHSLMAGYYNEQFF. CDR3 nucleotides: TGCAGTGCTAGAGACCACTCCCTGATGGCGGGATACTACAATGAGCAGTTCTTC.